This section outlines one T cell receptor beta chain sequence together with its context. V shed 3 bases and J shed 1 base, with 19 bases lying between them. From germline, CDR1 is MGHRA and CDR2 YSYEKL. The CDR3 totals 17 residues. The data stem from a study of shared clonotypes between healthy human individuals. Assay: immunoSEQ multiplex PCR; the TCRdb copy retains only in-frame clones and omits some. The data hold approximately 2,300,000 clones, with around 93% observed a single time. V gene TRBV4-1 combines with J gene TRBJ2-7; unclear D gene. This clonotype originated in a man younger than 35 in good health. Some clones in this sample may be carry-over from other donors' samples. The sample comprised naive CD4+ T cells from PBMCs. Subset of the sample: CD45RA+ positively selected. CDR3: CASSQAILDPGSYEQYF. CDR3 coding DNA: TGCGCCAGCAGCCAGGCTATACTGGATCCTGGGTCCTACGAGCAGTACTTC.